The clone carrying this T cell receptor beta chain appeared a few times. Its cognate antigen is unknown. TCRB transcripts that were expressed got sequenced, as all of the isolated RNA had been reverse transcribed. Using immunoSEQ multiplex PCR, the repertoire was profiled, and TCRdb retains in-frame clones only, with some absent. The data contain some 900,000 clones, 17% of them singletons. This sample is part of a study of beta chain features in type 1 diabetes. V was pared by 3 bases and J by 7 bases, with 15 bases between. The CDR3 runs to 14 residues. Looked up from germline, CDR1 is ENHRY and CDR2 is SYGVKD. Findings and limits, study-wide: TCRB CDR3s were moderately but significantly shorter in Type 1 diabetes patients in all four CD4+ subsets. Whether HLA type influences TCRB rearrangement remained unresolved here.

This receptor was obtained from a young woman in good health. Sequenced sample: naive CD4+ T cells from blood. The chain links TRBV10-3 to TRBJ2-5, with a possible D match to TRBD2 (5 bases). DNA of the CDR3: TGTGCCATCAGTGACCAGGCTGGACGGGGGACCCAGTACTTC. Residues: CAISDQAGRGTQYF.